Included here is one T cell receptor beta chain sequence, with context. Its matching antigen is unknown. CDR3 length equals 14 residues. Germline V gene lookup returns CDR1 SNHLY and CDR2 FYNNEI. The germline V and J ends were trimmed by 4 bases and 1 base, with 8 bases remaining between them. Generated by immunoSEQ multiplex PCR, the TCRdb table keeps only in-frame clones and is missing some. The sample has about 140,000 clones, almost 85% seen once. These donors were members of the roughly 120-subject validation cohort, a group separate from the approximately 700-subject first cohort. The sample comes from a study of cytomegalovirus exposure and HLA in healthy donors. Points from the study as a whole: A list of roughly 160 TCR beta chains associated with cytomegalovirus was given.

Input material: PBMCs. The V call is TRBV2, the J call TRBJ1-3; tentative D call: TRBD1 (6 bases). This TCR came from a woman between 25 and 40 years old in good health and CMV-seronegative. DNA of the CDR3: TGTGCCAGCAGTGGTACAGGGTCTGGAAACACCATATATTTT. Amino acid sequence: CASSGTGSGNTIYF.